Listed here are 27 T cell receptor beta chains from one sample, sequenced in a study of T cells in Graves' hyperthyroidism and ophthalmopathy. Regions amplified from RNA transcripts were the TCR beta CDR3 regions. During a first-round RT-PCR of the TCR CDR3, the HTBI primer set was used. TCRdb reprocessed the multiplex PCR reads via MiXCR and lists one record per CDR3 protein. This sample has almost 350,000 distinct CDR3 sequences, with 15% to 20% found just once. The sequencing sample was made of blood. These receptors originate from a woman in her thirties or forties with Graves' ophthalmopathy.

Many counts were recorded for this clonotype. CDR3 nucleotide sequence: TGTGCCAGCAGCTTAGTCGCTCTAGGAAGCGGGGAGCTGTTTTTT. This translates into CASSLVALGSGELFF. The chain links TRBV7-2 to TRBJ2-2; D is undetermined. The CDR3 runs 15 residues. V lost 1 base and J 7 bases, leaving 13 bases between the germline ends. Per the germline V gene, CDR1 is SGHTA and CDR2 is FQGNSA. The entire variable domain, with the rest obtained from reference TRBV7-2 and TRBJ2-2, is as follows: GAGVSQSPSNKVTEKGKDVELRCDPISGHTALYWYRQSLGQGLEFLIYFQGNSAPDKSGLPSDRFSAERTGGSVSTLTIQRTQQEDSAVYLCASSLVALGSGELFFGEGSRLTVL.

The rearrangement uses TRBV5-1 and TRBJ2-7; D possibly uses TRBD1 or TRBD2 (5 bases each). The germline V gene has CDR1 SGHRS and CDR2 YFSETQ. Trimming cost V 2 bases and J 0 bases, with 18 bases left between them. The CDR3 has 17 residues. The CDR3 DNA follows: TGCGCCAGCAGCTTTTCGCTAGCCGAAGGACACTCCTACGAGCAGTACTTC. Amino acid sequence: CASSFSLAEGHSYEQYF.

At least ten counts were recorded for this clonotype. The gene calls are TRBV20-1 and TRBJ1-5, with no clear D. Trimming took 3 bases from V and 3 from J, leaving 9 bases between them. CDR3 length equals 13 residues. Germline V gene sequence: CDR1 DFQATT, CDR2 SNEGSKA (reference sequence). The chain's CDR3 is CSARGDLNQPQHF. CDR3 nucleotides: TGCAGTGCTAGGGGAGACCTCAATCAGCCCCAGCATTTT.

In this sample, this clonotype turned up many times. The chain combines TRBV20-1 with TRBJ2-4; 7 nucleotides match TRBD1. V was clipped by 3 bases and J by 7 bases; unmatched bases: 9. Germline V gene lookup returns CDR1 DFQATT and CDR2 SNEGSKA (reference sequence). CDR3 length equals 14 residues. The CDR3 DNA sequence: TGCAGTGCTAGCCCAGGACAGGCCTTTAACATTCAGTACTTC. Its translation is CSASPGQAFNIQYF.

In its sample, this clonotype was seen many times. CDR3 region: CASSYSAANTGELFF. CDR3 nucleotide sequence: TGTGCCAGCAGTTACTCGGCAGCGAACACCGGGGAGCTGTTTTTT. This chain joins TRBV6-2 or TRBV6-3 and TRBJ2-2; no reliable D call. CDR3 length: 15 residues. V gave up 0 bases and J gave up 0 bases, with 5 bases separating them. Germline V gives CDR1 MNHEY, CDR2 SVGEGT.

This clonotype appeared many times. The DNA for the CDR3 is TGTGCCAGCAGTTTTACAGGGGGCCGGGGAAACACCATATATTTT. This encodes CASSFTGGRGNTIYF. This chain connects TRBV28 to TRBJ1-3; 9 nucleotides match TRBD1. CDR1 is MDHEN and CDR2 is SYDVKM in the germline V gene. The ends lost 3 bases at V and 4 bases at J; junction bases unmatched: 4. This CDR3 contains 15 residues.

This clonotype has at least ten counts. CDR3 bases: TGCAGCGGGGAGATGAGTCGGGAGACCCAGTACTTC. This sequence encodes CSGEMSRETQYF. The V and J genes are TRBV29-1 and TRBJ2-5, with D possibly matching TRBD2 (5 bases). Between the trimmed V and J ends, which lost 7 bases and 5 bases, there was a span of 14 bases. CDR1 SQVTM and CDR2 ANQGSEA come from the germline V gene. The CDR3 is 12 amino acids. The variable domain in full, with the rest retrieved from reference TRBV29-1 and TRBJ2-5, is SAVISQKPSRDICQRGTSLTIQCQVDSQVTMMFWYRQQPGQSLTLIATANQGSEATYESGFVIDKFPISRPNLTFSTLTVSNMSPEDSSIYLCSGEMSRETQYFGPGTRLLVL.

This clonotype came up many times. The chain combines TRBV12-3 or TRBV12-4 with TRBJ1-5, with D maybe TRBD1 (6 bases). V gave up 3 bases and J gave up 0 bases, with 15 bases separating them. The CDR3 extends over 17 amino acids. CDR3: CASSFQGQVYSNQPQHF. CDR3 nucleotides: TGTGCCAGCAGTTTTCAGGGACAAGTTTATAGCAATCAGCCCCAGCATTTT.

In this sample, this clonotype turned up many times. The chain carries TRBV3-1 and TRBJ2-2; D not certain. Trimming removed 3 bases at V and 8 bases at J, with 7 bases between. Per the germline V gene, CDR1 is LGHDT and CDR2 is YNNKEL (reference sequence). This CDR3 has 12 residues. CDR3 bases: TGTGCCAGCAGCCAGCCGCTGGGGGAGCTGTTTTTT. Amino acid sequence: CASSQPLGELFF.

This clonotype was seen once. V is TRBV7-2 and J is TRBJ1-6, with 7 bases identical to TRBD1. The CDR3 spans 13 residues. J lost 9 bases, V lost 5 bases, and 4 bases had no gene match. Germline-derived CDR1 and CDR2 are SGHTA and FQGNSA. The CDR3 DNA reads TGTGCCAGCAGCCCAGGGGGTATTTCACCCCTCCACTTT. It yields the protein CASSPGGISPLHF. The full variable domain, completed using reference TRBV7-2 and TRBJ1-6, is GAGVSQSPSNKVTEKGKDVELRCDPISGHTALYWYRQSLGQGLEFLIYFQGNSAPDKSGLPSDRFSAERTGGSVSTLTIQRTQQEDSAVYLCASSPGGISPLHFGNGTRLTVT.

The sample holds many counts of this clonotype. The V and J genes are TRBV28 and TRBJ2-5, with D possibly matching TRBD2 (6 bases). The V and J ends lost 3 bases and 5 bases respectively, with 16 bases between them. The length of the CDR3 is 15 residues. Germline values: CDR1 MDHEN, CDR2 SYDVKM. The CDR3 is CASSFSGTSRETQYF. Here the CDR3 DNA reads TGTGCCAGCAGTTTTAGCGGCACCAGTAGGGAGACCCAGTACTTC.

Ten or more counts support this clonotype. The chain is built from TRBV12-3 or TRBV12-4 and TRBJ2-7; D gene unclear. V dropped 3 bases and J dropped 0 bases, with 9 bases sitting between them. The CDR3 spans 14 residues. CDR3 loop: CASSFARSSYEQYF. As DNA, the CDR3 is TGTGCCAGCAGTTTTGCGAGGAGCTCCTACGAGCAGTACTTC.

For this clonotype: This may be a read error: a much more frequent sequence differs by one nucleotide. In nucleotides, the CDR3 is TGTGCCAGCAAAGATAGCGGGACTATCACAGATACGCAGTATTTT. Translating it yields CASKDSGTITDTQYF. The chain combines TRBV6-1 with TRBJ2-3; 8 nucleotides align to TRBD2. Losses at the gene ends were 7 bases for V and 2 bases for J; bases not matched to a gene: 8. The CDR3 is 15 residues long. The V gene's germline CDR1 is MNHNS and CDR2 SASEGT.

The V gene is TRBV3-1, the J gene TRBJ2-7; 11 positions match TRBD2. Germline V lookup: CDR1 LGHDT, CDR2 YNNKEL (reference sequence). Losses at the gene ends were 4 bases for V and 2 bases for J; bases not matched to a gene: 7. CDR3 length: 16 amino acids. As DNA, the CDR3 is TGTGCCAGCAGCCCCCCGACTAGCGGGGCCGCCTACGAGCAGTACTTC. Its translation: CASSPPTSGAAYEQYF.

This chain uses TRBV12-3 or TRBV12-4 with TRBJ2-7, with 9 bases that match TRBD1. The CDR3 runs 18 residues. With 5 bases clipped from V and 1 base from J, the junction kept 15 bases outside the gene matches. The CDR3 DNA reads TGTGCCAGCAGTCTATTTGGGAGTTCGGACAGGGGATCCTACGAGCAGTACTTC. This gives the protein CASSLFGSSDRGSYEQYF.

This clonotype was picked up many times. The chain joins TRBV2 to TRBJ1-5, with 8 bases lining up with TRBD1. Germline V gene lookup returns CDR1 SNHLY and CDR2 FYNNEI. The CDR3 length is 14 residues. After removal of 4 bases from V and 5 bases from J, the junction contained 4 bases not matched to a gene. CDR3 coding DNA: TGTGCCAGCAGTGCGACAGGGGTAGATCAGCCCCAGCATTTT. Its translation: CASSATGVDQPQHF.

Concerning this clonotype: Just one base apart from a much larger clone, this may be a read error. The chain uses TRBV19 and TRBJ2-5; D possibly corresponds to TRBD1 (6 bases). Germline CDR1 LNHDA, CDR2 SQIVND (reference sequence). This CDR3 contains 15 residues. The DNA for the CDR3 is TGTGCCAGTAGTCCTCCAGGGGACGGCAAAGAGATCCAGTACTTC. Its protein is CASSPPGDGKEIQYF.

The sample holds many counts of this clonotype. The chain carries TRBV4-1 and TRBJ2-2; unclear D gene. The V end was cut by 2 bases, the J end by 5 bases, with 9 bases between. The CDR3 is made up of 14 amino acids. Germline V CDR1 and CDR2: MGHRA, YSYEKL. CDR3 residues: CASSQPIKTGELFF. Written as DNA, the CDR3 is TGCGCCAGCAGCCAACCAATTAAGACCGGGGAGCTGTTTTTT.

This clonotype was found many times. One end of the junction is discordant with germline, which a read error may explain. The chain carries TRBV13 and TRBJ2-2, with TRBD2 matching 9 bases. Germline CDR1 reads PRHDT; CDR2 reads FYEKMQ (reference sequence). The CDR3 loop spans 16 amino acids. The CDR3 sequence: CASSIELAGLTEELFF. Written as DNA, the CDR3 is TGTGCCAGCAGTATAGAGCTAGCGGGATTAACCGAGGAGCTGTTTTTT. Full variable domain (remainder filled in from reference TRBV13 and TRBJ2-2): AAGVIQSPRHLIKEKRETATLKCYPIPRHDTVYWYQQGPGQDPQFLISFYEKMQSDKGSIPDRFSAQQFSDYHSELNMSSLELGDSALYFCASSIELAGLTEELFFGEGSRLTVL.

This clonotype came up many times. J is TRBJ1-2 and V is TRBV12-3 or TRBV12-4; the D gene is possibly TRBD1 (5 bases). Trimming stripped 3 bases from V and 8 bases from J, with 16 bases between. This CDR3 is 14 amino acids long. The CDR3 nucleotides are TGTGCCAGCAGTTTCGTCGGGGGGGAGATCGGCTACACCTTC. This sequence encodes CASSFVGGEIGYTF.

Many counts were recorded for this clonotype. This sequence joins TRBV5-1 and TRBJ1-1; D may be TRBD1 (5 bases). The V end lost 3 bases, the J end lost 1 base, and 7 bases lay between the germline ends. CDR1 is SGHRS and CDR2 is YFSETQ in the germline V gene. The CDR3 is 13 amino acids. In DNA form, the CDR3 reads TGCGCCAGCAGCTGGGACGGGAACACTGAAGCTTTCTTT. It specifies CASSWDGNTEAFF.

The rearrangement joins TRBV6-2 or TRBV6-3 to TRBJ2-7; possibly TRBD1 for D (6 bases). Per germline, CDR1 MNHEY and CDR2 SVGEGT. This CDR3 spans 14 amino acids. Trimming took off 5 bases at V and 2 bases at J, with 13 bases between the two ends. The CDR3 protein is CASSDGTYTYEQYF. The CDR3 bases are TGTGCCAGCAGTGACGGGACATATACCTACGAGCAGTACTTC.

This clonotype was seen many times. The chain couples TRBV28 to TRBJ1-2, with TRBD1 matching over 9 bases. CDR3 size: 14 residues. CDR1 is MDHEN, CDR2 SYDVKM, per germline. Germline trimming cut 6 bases from V and 2 bases from J; bases unmatched to any gene: 4. CDR3 sequence (DNA): TGTGCCAGCAGAGAGACAGGGGGAAACTATGGCTACACCTTC. Protein sequence: CASRETGGNYGYTF.

This clonotype has ten or more counts. CDR3 in amino acids: CASSLVEGPPHGDTEAFF. CDR3 DNA: TGTGCCAGCAGCTTAGTGGAAGGACCGCCCCACGGGGACACTGAAGCTTTCTTT. V is TRBV13 and J is TRBJ1-1; D is unclear. CDR3 size: 18 residues. V was shortened by 1 base and J by 3 bases, with 21 bases between the two germline ends. Per germline, CDR1 PRHDT and CDR2 FYEKMQ (reference sequence).

This clonotype was found a few times. This chain uses TRBV3-1 with TRBJ1-6; D gene ambiguous. Germline V CDR1 and CDR2: LGHDT, YNNKEL (reference sequence). V dropped 0 bases and J dropped 14 bases, with 14 bases sitting between them. The CDR3 consists of 14 residues. CDR3 sequence: CASSQERSLGSLHF. The CDR3 nucleotides are TGTGCCAGCAGCCAAGAGAGGAGCTTGGGATCCCTCCACTTT.

This clonotype occurred many times. This chain joins TRBV24-1 and TRBJ2-1, with TRBD2 matching over 10 bases. The CDR3 extends over 16 amino acids. Trimming cost V 4 bases and J 2 bases; bases outside gene matches: 4. Germline-derived CDR1 and CDR2 are KGHDR and SFDVKD. The CDR3 reads CATSEPTSGPYNEQFF. DNA for the CDR3: TGTGCCACCAGTGAGCCGACTAGCGGGCCCTACAATGAGCAGTTCTTC.

This clonotype was counted at least ten times. The V and J genes are TRBV29-1 and TRBJ2-2; D unclear. The CDR3 sequence is 13 residues long. V lost 3 bases and J 0 bases, leaving 5 bases between the germline ends. Germline-derived CDR1 and CDR2 are SQVTM and ANQGSEA. CDR3: CSVETTNTGELFF. In DNA, the CDR3 is TGCAGCGTTGAGACAACGAACACCGGGGAGCTGTTTTTT.